The present T cell receptor beta chain was sequenced within a study of blood T cell repertoires in COVID-19. CDR1 is SEHNR and CDR2 is FQNEAQ in the germline V gene (reference sequence). J was trimmed by 6 bases and V by 5 bases; bases with no gene match: 3. The CDR3 extends over 13 amino acids. The protocol was immunoSEQ multiplex PCR, while the TCRdb copy is restricted to in-frame clones and leaves out a portion. The profile shows 220,000 or so clones, 84% of them singletons. The chain couples TRBV7-9 to TRBJ1-5; 8 bases are shared with TRBD1. The sequenced sample consisted of PBMCs or T cells enriched from blood (not recorded which). The receptor was derived from a woman between 35 and 50 years old who had recovered from COVID-19. CDR3: CASSETGVQPQHF. For the CDR3, the DNA is TGTGCCAGCAGCGAGACAGGGGTTCAGCCCCAGCATTTT.